This T cell receptor (beta chain) was identified during a study of blood T cell repertoires in COVID-19. At the level of the study: The origin of the acute and convalescent COVID-19 samples was the United States, Italy and Spain. From T cells, B-cell-depleted T cells, or PBMCs came the material, which was cDNA or gDNA.

This clone turned up a few times. Authors' analysis steps: It was from reference gene primer amplification that nucleated cell counts were estimated. Assay used: immunoSEQ multiplex PCR; TCRdb lists only in-frame clones, some missing. The D gene and trimming were derived from the DNA, and the V and J assignments and clone size from that table. The sample carries around 95,000 clones, 70% to 90% recorded once. Material for sequencing was peripheral blood. This clonotype was sampled from a man aged 50 to 60 with active or convalescent COVID-19.

The CDR3 sequence: CAIWVEARGYTF. In DNA form, the CDR3 reads TGTGCCATTTGGGTGGAGGCCCGGGGCTACACCTTC. V usage is TRBV19 and J usage is TRBJ1-2, with unresolved D. Trimming took 10 bases from V and 8 from J, leaving 17 bases between them. This CDR3 is built from 12 residues. Germline V CDR1 and CDR2: LNHDA, SQIVND (reference sequence).